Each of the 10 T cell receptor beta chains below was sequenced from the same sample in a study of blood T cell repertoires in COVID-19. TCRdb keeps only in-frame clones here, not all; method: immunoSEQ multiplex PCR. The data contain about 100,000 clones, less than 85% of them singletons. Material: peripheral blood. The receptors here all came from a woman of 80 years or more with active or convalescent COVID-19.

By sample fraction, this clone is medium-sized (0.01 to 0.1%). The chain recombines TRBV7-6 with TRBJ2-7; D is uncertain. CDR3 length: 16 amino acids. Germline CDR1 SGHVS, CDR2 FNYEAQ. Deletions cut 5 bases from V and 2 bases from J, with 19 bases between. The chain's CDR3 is CASSPALGSRAYEQYF. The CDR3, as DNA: TGTGCCAGCAGCCCCGCGCTAGGCTCCCGAGCCTACGAGCAGTACTTC.

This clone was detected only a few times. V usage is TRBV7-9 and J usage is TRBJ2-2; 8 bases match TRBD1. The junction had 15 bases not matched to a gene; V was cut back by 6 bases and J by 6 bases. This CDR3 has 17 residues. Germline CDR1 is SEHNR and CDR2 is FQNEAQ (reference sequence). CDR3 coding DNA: TGTGCCAGCAGTCCCGGACAGGGCGAGGGTAACGCCGGGGAGCTGTTTTTT. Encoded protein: CASSPGQGEGNAGELFF. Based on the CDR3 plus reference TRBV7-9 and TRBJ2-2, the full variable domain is DTGVSQNPRHKITKRGQNVTFRCDPISEHNRLYWYRQTLGQGPEFLTYFQNEAQLEKSRLLSDRFSAERPKGSFSTLEIQRTEQGDSAMYLCASSPGQGEGNAGELFFGEGSRLTVL.

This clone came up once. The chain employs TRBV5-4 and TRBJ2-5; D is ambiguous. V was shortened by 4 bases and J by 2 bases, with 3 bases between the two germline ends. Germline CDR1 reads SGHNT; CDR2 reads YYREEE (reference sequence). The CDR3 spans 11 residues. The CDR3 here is CASSLQETQYF. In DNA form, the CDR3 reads TGTGCCAGCAGCCTACAAGAGACCCAGTACTTC.

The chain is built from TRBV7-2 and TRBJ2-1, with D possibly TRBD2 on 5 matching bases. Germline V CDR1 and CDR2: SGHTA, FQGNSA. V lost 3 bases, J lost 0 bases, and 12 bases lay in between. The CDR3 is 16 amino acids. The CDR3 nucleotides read TGTGCCAGCAGCTTTATAGCGTTAAGCTCCTACAATGAGCAGTTCTTC. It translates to CASSFIALSSYNEQFF.

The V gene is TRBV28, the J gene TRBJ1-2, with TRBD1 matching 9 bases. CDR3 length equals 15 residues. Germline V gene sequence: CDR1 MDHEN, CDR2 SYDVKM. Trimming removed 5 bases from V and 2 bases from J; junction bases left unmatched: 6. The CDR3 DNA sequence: TGTGCCAGCAGTGATCCGGGACAGGGCAACTATGGCTACACCTTC. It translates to CASSDPGQGNYGYTF.

The CDR3 here is CASSPGQGEGYTF. The CDR3 DNA is TGTGCCAGCAGCCCCGGACAGGGGGAGGGCTACACCTTC. This chain joins TRBV7-9 and TRBJ1-2; 10 positions match TRBD1. Germline CDR1 and CDR2: SEHNR and FQNEAQ (reference sequence). V was pared by 5 bases and J by 8 bases, with 5 bases of the junction left unmatched. The CDR3 totals 13 residues.

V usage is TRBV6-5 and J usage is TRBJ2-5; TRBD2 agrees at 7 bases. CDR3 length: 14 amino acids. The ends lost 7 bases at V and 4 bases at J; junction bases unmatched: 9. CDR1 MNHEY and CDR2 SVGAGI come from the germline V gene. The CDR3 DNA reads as TGTGCCAGCATGACAAAGGGAGGGTCAGAGACCCAGTACTTC. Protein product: CASMTKGGSETQYF.

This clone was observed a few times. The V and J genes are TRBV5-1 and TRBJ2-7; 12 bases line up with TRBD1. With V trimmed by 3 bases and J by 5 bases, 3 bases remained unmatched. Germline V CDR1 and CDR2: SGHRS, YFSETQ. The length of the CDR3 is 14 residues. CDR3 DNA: TGCGCCAGCAGCTGGGGGACAGGGGGCGACGAGCAGTACTTC. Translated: CASSWGTGGDEQYF.

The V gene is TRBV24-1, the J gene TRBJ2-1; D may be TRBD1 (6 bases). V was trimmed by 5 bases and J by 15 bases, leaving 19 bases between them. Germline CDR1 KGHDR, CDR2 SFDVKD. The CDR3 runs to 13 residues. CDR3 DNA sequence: TGTGCCACCAGTGGCCAGACCGGGACACCTTGGTTCTTC. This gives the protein CATSGQTGTPWFF.

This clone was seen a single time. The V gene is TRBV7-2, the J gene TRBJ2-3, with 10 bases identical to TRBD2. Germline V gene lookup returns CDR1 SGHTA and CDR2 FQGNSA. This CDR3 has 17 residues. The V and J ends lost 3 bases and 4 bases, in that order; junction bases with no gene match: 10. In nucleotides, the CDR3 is TGTGCCAGCAGCTTCCGCCTAGCGGGAGTTGGCCCAGATACGCAGTATTTT. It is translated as CASSFRLAGVGPDTQYF.